This T cell receptor (beta chain) was recorded in a study of cytomegalovirus exposure and HLA in healthy donors. Findings of the study overall: The presence/absence work took it that sequencing depth was about the same across donors.

This clone has just a few counts. No antigen is known for it. PCR amplification relied on 60 Vbeta primers (plus 13 Jbeta primers). Original handling: Approximately 11 million of the about 80 million unique TCR beta chains counted in a later analysis were shared. Using immunoSEQ multiplex PCR, the repertoire was profiled, and TCRdb retains in-frame clones only, with some absent. Clonal size and the V and J genes are those of that table, whereas D and trimming came from the DNA. The table shows approximately 97,000 clones, with around 63% occurring only once. This clonotype was obtained from a human donor in good health. The sample consisted of PBMCs.

The CDR3 is CASSVEGLATVGELFF. CDR3 in DNA: TGTGCCAGCAGCGTAGAGGGACTAGCGACTGTTGGGGAGCTGTTTTTT. The V call is TRBV9, the J call TRBJ2-2; TRBD2 matches 10 bases. CDR1 is SGDLS and CDR2 is YYNGEE in the germline V gene. The ends lost 0 bases at V and 8 bases at J; junction bases unmatched: 7. This CDR3 has 16 amino acids. Variable domain in full (rest from reference TRBV9 and TRBJ2-2): DSGVTQTPKHLITATGQRVTLRCSPRSGDLSVYWYQQSLDQGLQFLIQYYNGEERAKGNILERFSAQQFPDLHSELNLSSLELGDSALYFCASSVEGLATVGELFFGEGSRLTVL.